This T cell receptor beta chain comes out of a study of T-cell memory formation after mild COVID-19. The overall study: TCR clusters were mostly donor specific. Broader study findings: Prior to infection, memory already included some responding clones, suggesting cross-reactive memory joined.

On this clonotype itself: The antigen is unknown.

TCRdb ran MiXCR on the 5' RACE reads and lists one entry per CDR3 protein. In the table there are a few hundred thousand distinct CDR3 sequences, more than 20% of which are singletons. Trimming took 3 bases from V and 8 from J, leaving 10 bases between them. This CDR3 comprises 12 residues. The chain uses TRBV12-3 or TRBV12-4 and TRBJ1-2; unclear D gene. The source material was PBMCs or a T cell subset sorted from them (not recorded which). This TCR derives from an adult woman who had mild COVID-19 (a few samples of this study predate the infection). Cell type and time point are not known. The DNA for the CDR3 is TGTGCCAGCAGTTTGTGGTATGAAGGCTACACCTTC. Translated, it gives CASSLWYEGYTF.